This T cell receptor beta chain was identified in a study of cytomegalovirus exposure and HLA in healthy donors. General study points: A list of roughly 160 TCR beta chains associated with cytomegalovirus was given. Among the CMV-associated chains, three were confirmed in vitro as specific for CMV antigens. A missense variant in DCLRE1C was later tied to TCR beta V- and J-gene trimming.

Germline V lookup: CDR1 MGHRA, CDR2 YSYEKL. Trimming stripped 1 base from V and 10 bases from J, with 19 bases between. This CDR3 is built from 15 residues. A remark on this clone: Its antigen remains unidentified.

Primers for the PCR totalled 60 Vbeta and 13 Jbeta. Repertoires were generated with immunoSEQ multiplex PCR, while TCRdb's copy carries only in-frame clones and drops some. This table holds under 150,000 clones, approximately 80% found once. The TCR comes from a woman in her thirties or forties in good health and CMV-seronegative. The chain links TRBV4-1 to TRBJ1-1, with D possibly TRBD1 on 5 matching bases. Sequencing was performed on PBMCs. CDR3 residues: CASSQAARRGSSAFF. The CDR3, as DNA: TGCGCCAGCAGCCAAGCCGCCAGAAGGGGCAGCTCAGCTTTCTTT.